Shown below are 15 T cell receptor beta chains from a single sample sequenced in a study of post-analysis software for immune sequencing data. The TCR beta cDNA libraries contained unique molecular identifiers. One entry per CDR3 protein results from TCRdb running MiXCR on the PCR reads. Among hundreds of thousands of distinct CDR3 sequences listed, about 53% were seen once. General observations from the study: TRBV segments more frequent in patients than in controls numbered several and included TRBV5-6, TRBV5-1 and TRBV20-1.

Their cognate antigens are unknown. Sequencing input: blood. These receptors were taken from a girl aged 5-17 years with multiple sclerosis.

The chain links TRBV28 to TRBJ2-3, with 7 bases matching TRBD1. The V gene end was trimmed by 8 bases and the J gene end by 2 bases; junction bases not matched to a gene: 4. The CDR3 sequence is 13 residues long. Germline V gene lookup returns CDR1 MDHEN and CDR2 SYDVKM. The CDR3 loop reads CASGTAYTDTQYF. The DNA of the CDR3 is TGTGCCAGCGGGACAGCCTACACAGATACGCAGTATTTT.

The CDR3 loop reads CASSPGLAENYNEQFF. CDR3 in DNA: TGTGCCAGCTCACCAGGGCTAGCGGAGAACTACAATGAGCAGTTCTTC. The chain carries TRBV18 and TRBJ2-1, with 7 bases identical to TRBD2. Germline V gene lookup returns CDR1 KGHSH and CDR2 LQKENI. The length of the CDR3 is 16 residues. Trimming took 2 bases from V and 3 from J; bases not matched to a gene: 7.

This clonotype was picked up a small number of times. The chain recombines TRBV7-3 with TRBJ1-4; D may be TRBD1 (6 bases). CDR1 SGHTA and CDR2 FQGTGA come from the germline V gene. The CDR3 has 16 residues. With 5 bases removed from V and 0 bases from J, the gap between germline ends came to 13 bases. The CDR3, as DNA: TGTGCCAGCAGCAAGACAGGCGGTGCAACTAATGAAAAACTGTTTTTT. This encodes CASSKTGGATNEKLFF.

The chain carries TRBV7-2 and TRBJ1-2, with 10 nucleotides matching TRBD1. V lost 5 bases to trimming and J lost 8 bases; unmatched junction nucleotides: 8. Germline V CDR1 and CDR2: SGHTA, FQGNSA. This CDR3 has 14 residues. The CDR3 here is CASSQDRGYWGYTF. The CDR3 DNA is TGTGCCAGCAGCCAGGACAGGGGGTATTGGGGCTACACCTTC.

The table lists this clonotype with a few counts. The chain employs TRBV29-1 and TRBJ2-7; TRBD2 aligns across 7 bases. Germline values: CDR1 SQVTM, CDR2 ANQGSEA. The V segment lost 3 bases and the J segment 2 bases; nucleotides outside the gene matches: 7. The CDR3 has 14 residues. CDR3: CSVDGGTTTYEQYF. The CDR3 coding sequence is TGCAGCGTTGACGGGGGGACCACGACCTACGAGCAGTACTTC.

This clonotype was seen a few times. The chain recombines TRBV5-1 with TRBJ2-6; TRBD1 matches 11 bases. The length of the CDR3 is 17 residues. The ends lost 4 bases at V and 2 bases at J; junction bases unmatched: 5. Germline CDR1 is SGHRS and CDR2 is YFSETQ. The CDR3 DNA reads as TGCGCCAGCAGCGGCGGACAGGGGGCTCCTGGGGCCAACGTCCTGACTTTC. Translation gives CASSGGQGAPGANVLTF.

This clonotype was recorded only once. The chain employs TRBV6-4 and TRBJ2-4, with TRBD1 identical over 10 bases. Germline CDR1 is MRHNA and CDR2 is SNTAGT. The V and J ends lost 1 base and 7 bases, in that order; junction bases with no gene match: 7. The length of the CDR3 is 16 residues. The DNA of the CDR3 is TGTGCCAGCAGTGACTACAGGGACAGGGGAGGGAACATTCAGTACTTC. It codes for CASSDYRDRGGNIQYF.

Only a few counts were recorded for this clonotype. This chain joins TRBV5-4 and TRBJ1-2, with 7 bases that match TRBD1. The CDR3 loop spans 15 amino acids. Germline CDR1 is SGHNT and CDR2 is YYREEE (reference sequence). V lost 4 bases, J lost 4 bases, and 10 bases stayed unmatched. The CDR3 is CASSTRDRSLYGYTF. The CDR3 region has the DNA TGTGCCAGCAGCACCCGGGACAGAAGCCTCTATGGCTACACCTTC.

The CDR3 protein is CASSLAPLQETQYF. For the CDR3, the DNA is TGTGCCAGCAGCTTAGCCCCACTCCAAGAGACCCAGTACTTC. The chain joins TRBV7-9 to TRBJ2-5; no definite D call. The CDR3 has 14 residues. V shed 0 bases and J shed 1 base, with 6 bases lying between them. Looked up from germline, CDR1 is SEHNR and CDR2 is FQNEAQ (reference sequence).

A word on this clonotype: A read error may account for a junction end that differs from germline. The J gene is TRBJ2-7, the V gene TRBV5-4; TRBD2 might be the D (5 bases). CDR1 is SGHNT and CDR2 is YYREEE in the germline V gene (reference sequence). The CDR3 extends over 16 amino acids. CDR3 coding DNA: TGTGCCAGCAACCGGGATCCAGGACTCCTCTCCAACGAGCAGTACTTC. Its protein is CASNRDPGLLSNEQYF.

This chain joins TRBV5-1 and TRBJ2-1; 10 bases fit TRBD2. CDR1 is SGHRS and CDR2 is YFSETQ in the germline V gene. CDR3 length: 15 residues. After removal of 4 bases from V and 6 bases from J, the junction contained 7 bases not matched to a gene. The CDR3, as DNA: TGCGCCAGCAGCGGGGAGCGGGGGGGCCGCAATGAGCAGTTCTTC. Amino acid sequence: CASSGERGGRNEQFF.

The CDR3 loop reads CAISWDIKTGQPQHF. In DNA, the CDR3 is TGTGCCATCAGCTGGGACATCAAAACAGGGCAGCCCCAGCATTTT. The V gene is TRBV10-3, the J gene TRBJ1-5; a weak D match, TRBD1 (6 bases). Deletions cut 6 bases from V and 7 bases from J, with 19 bases between. In germline, CDR1 is ENHRY, CDR2 SYGVKD. The CDR3 extends over 15 amino acids.

This clonotype was observed a handful of times. The CDR3 sequence: CASSRDNGQGFSYNEQFF. The CDR3 DNA is TGTGCCAGCAGCCGAGACAACGGACAGGGGTTCTCCTACAATGAGCAGTTCTTC. The chain combines TRBV7-6 with TRBJ2-1, with 9 bases aligning to TRBD1. Germline V lookup: CDR1 SGHVS, CDR2 FNYEAQ. The V segment lost 5 bases and the J segment 0 bases; nucleotides outside the gene matches: 11. This CDR3 has 18 residues.

The chain employs TRBV4-1 and TRBJ2-1; TRBD1 matches 7 bases. CDR1 and CDR2 (germline): MGHRA, YSYEKL. The V segment lost 2 bases and the J segment 6 bases; nucleotides outside the gene matches: 4. The CDR3 sequence is 14 residues long. The DNA for the CDR3 is TGCGCCAGCAGCCAATTGGGGGACAGCAATGAGCAGTTCTTC. It is translated as CASSQLGDSNEQFF.

J is TRBJ2-5 and V is TRBV29-1, with D perhaps matching TRBD2 (6 bases). Trimming took off 4 bases at V and 2 bases at J, with 17 bases between the two ends. This CDR3 region has 15 residues. CDR1 and CDR2 (germline): SQVTM, ANQGSEA. This chain's CDR3 is CSVAGRGIQQETQYF. CDR3 nucleotide sequence: TGCAGCGTTGCTGGCCGGGGGATTCAACAAGAGACCCAGTACTTC.